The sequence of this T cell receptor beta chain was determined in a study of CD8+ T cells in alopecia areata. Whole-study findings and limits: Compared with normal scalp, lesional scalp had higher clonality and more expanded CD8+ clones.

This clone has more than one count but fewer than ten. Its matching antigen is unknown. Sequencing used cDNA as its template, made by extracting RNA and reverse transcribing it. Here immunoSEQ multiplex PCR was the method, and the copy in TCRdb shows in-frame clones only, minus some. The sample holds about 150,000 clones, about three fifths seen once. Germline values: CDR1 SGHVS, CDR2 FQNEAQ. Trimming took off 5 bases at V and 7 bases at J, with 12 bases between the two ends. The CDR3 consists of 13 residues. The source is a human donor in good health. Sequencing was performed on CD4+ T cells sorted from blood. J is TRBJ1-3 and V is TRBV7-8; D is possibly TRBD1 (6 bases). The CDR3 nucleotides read TGTGCCAGCAGCCCCCGAGGGGGGAACACCATATATTTT. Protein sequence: CASSPRGGNTIYF.